One and the same sample provided the 2 T cell receptor beta chains below, sequenced in a study of blood T cell repertoires in COVID-19 (dated by TCRdb to 2020 to 2022). The library was built by means of the immunoSEQ multiplex PCR assay. TCRdb stores this immuneACCESS table with in-frame sequences only. Part of the clones is absent; in the studies checked, under half of the shortfall reflects unresolved V genes, and no reason is known for the rest. Recorded for this sample are under 350,000 clones; roughly 90% of them occurred a single time. Roughly 5% of the sample goes to the ten largest clones. The sample comprised peripheral blood. The origin of the receptors is a middle-aged man with acute or convalescent COVID-19.

The genes are TRBV12-3 or TRBV12-4 and TRBJ1-1, with 7 bases matching TRBD1. This CDR3 is built from 12 residues. The V gene end was trimmed by 5 bases and the J gene end by 11 bases; junction bases not matched to a gene: 8. In nucleotides, the CDR3 is TGTGCCAGCAGTCCCCTGGGACAGCAGGCTTTCTTT. It translates to CASSPLGQQAFF.

This clone is a singleton in its sample. This chain uses TRBV7-9 with TRBJ1-1; D is undetermined. V was shortened by 3 bases and J by 1 base, with 3 bases between the two germline ends. The CDR3 covers 12 residues. Germline values: CDR1 SEHNR, CDR2 FQNEAQ (reference sequence). The CDR3: CASSFQNTEAFF. DNA for the CDR3: TGTGCCAGCAGCTTCCAGAACACTGAAGCTTTCTTT.